The clone carrying this TCR beta chain showed up just once. Its antigen remains unidentified. The data were obtained in a study of T cell responses to AZD1222 COVID-19 vaccine. Study-level background: Some second doses came at about 4 weeks and others at about 12 weeks; these were pooled.

TCRdb's copy holds only in-frame clones and misses some; the assay was immunoSEQ multiplex PCR. The table shows 150,000 to 200,000 clones, with approximately 93% occurring only once. Broader study findings: Vaccine-associated CD4 TCRs ranged over spike, dominating at 160-218 and 743-854. Only 5 or 6 people who got AZD1222 tested seropositive at baseline.

The germline V gene has CDR1 MNHEY and CDR2 SVGAGI. The CDR3 contains 14 residues. V was clipped by 6 bases and J by 0 bases, with 10 bases between them. This sample comprised peripheral blood, obtained on day 0 of AZD1222 vaccination. V is TRBV6-5 and J is TRBJ2-3; D is undetermined. This receptor was identified in an adult in good health. The CDR3 spells CASSRTASTDTQYF. The CDR3 DNA is TGTGCCAGCAGCCGGACGGCGAGCACAGATACGCAGTATTTT.